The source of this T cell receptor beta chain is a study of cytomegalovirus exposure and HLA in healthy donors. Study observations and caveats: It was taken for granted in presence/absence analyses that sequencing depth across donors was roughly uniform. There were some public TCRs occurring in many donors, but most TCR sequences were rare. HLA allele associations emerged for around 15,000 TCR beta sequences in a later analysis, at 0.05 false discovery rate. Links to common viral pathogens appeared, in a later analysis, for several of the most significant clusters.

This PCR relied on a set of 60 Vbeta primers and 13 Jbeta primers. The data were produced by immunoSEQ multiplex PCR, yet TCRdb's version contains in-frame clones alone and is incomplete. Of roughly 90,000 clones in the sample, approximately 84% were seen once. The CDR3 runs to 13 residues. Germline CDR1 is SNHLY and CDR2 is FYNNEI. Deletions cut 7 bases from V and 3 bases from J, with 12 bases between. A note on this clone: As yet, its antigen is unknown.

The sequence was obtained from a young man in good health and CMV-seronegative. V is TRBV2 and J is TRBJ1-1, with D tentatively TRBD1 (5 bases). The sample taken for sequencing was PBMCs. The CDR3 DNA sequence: TGTGCCAGCACTCCCAGGGCAGACACTGAAGCTTTCTTT. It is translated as CASTPRADTEAFF.